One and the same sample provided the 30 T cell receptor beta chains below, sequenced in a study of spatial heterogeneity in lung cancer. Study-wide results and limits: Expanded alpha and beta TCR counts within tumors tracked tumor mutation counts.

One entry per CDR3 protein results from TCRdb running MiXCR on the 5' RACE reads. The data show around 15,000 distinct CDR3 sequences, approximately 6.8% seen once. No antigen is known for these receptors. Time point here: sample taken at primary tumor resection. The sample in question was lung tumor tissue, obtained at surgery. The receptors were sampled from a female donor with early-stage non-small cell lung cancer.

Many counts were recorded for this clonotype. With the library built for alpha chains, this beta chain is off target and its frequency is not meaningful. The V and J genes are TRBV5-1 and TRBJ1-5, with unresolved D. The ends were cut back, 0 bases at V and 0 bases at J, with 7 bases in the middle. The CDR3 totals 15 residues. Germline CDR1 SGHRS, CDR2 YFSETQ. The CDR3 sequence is CASSLDSYSNQPQHF. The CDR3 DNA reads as TGCGCCAGCAGCTTGGACAGCTATAGCAATCAGCCCCAGCATTTT.

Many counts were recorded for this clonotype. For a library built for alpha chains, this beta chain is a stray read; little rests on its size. CDR3 sequence: CASSSGPTQYF. CDR3 DNA: TGTGCCAGCAGTTCGGGGCCTACGCAGTATTTT. The chain uses TRBV28 and TRBJ2-3; D possibly uses TRBD1 or TRBD2 (5 bases each). This CDR3 has 11 residues. V lost 4 bases to trimming and J lost 8 bases, with 7 bases between them. Germline CDR1 and CDR2: MDHEN and SYDVKM.

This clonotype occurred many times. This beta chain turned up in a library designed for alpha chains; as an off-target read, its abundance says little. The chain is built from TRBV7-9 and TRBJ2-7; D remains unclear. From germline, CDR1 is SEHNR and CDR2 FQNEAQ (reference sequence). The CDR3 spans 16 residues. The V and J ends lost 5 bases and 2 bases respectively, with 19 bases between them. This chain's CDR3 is CASSTLNDGPTYEQYF. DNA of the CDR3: TGTGCCAGCAGCACACTGAATGACGGACCAACCTACGAGCAGTACTTC.

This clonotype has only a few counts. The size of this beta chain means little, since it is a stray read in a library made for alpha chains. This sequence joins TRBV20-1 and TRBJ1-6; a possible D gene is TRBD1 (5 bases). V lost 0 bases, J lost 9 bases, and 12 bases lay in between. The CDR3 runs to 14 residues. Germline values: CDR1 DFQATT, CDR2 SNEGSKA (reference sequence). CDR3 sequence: CSARDRGSFSPLHF. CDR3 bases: TGCAGTGCTAGAGATCGGGGGTCTTTTTCACCCCTCCACTTT.

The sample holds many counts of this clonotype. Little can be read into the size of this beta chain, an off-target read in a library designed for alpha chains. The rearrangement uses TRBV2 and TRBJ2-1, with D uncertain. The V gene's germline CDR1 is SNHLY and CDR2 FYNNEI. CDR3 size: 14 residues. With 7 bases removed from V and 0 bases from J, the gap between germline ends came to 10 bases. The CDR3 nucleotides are TGTGCCAGCAACTCTATAAGCTCCTACAATGAGCAGTTCTTC. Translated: CASNSISSYNEQFF. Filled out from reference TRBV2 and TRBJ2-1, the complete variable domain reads EPEVTQTPSHQVTQMGQEVILRCVPISNHLYFYWYRQILGQKVEFLVSFYNNEISEKSEIFDDQFSVERPDGSNFTLKIRSTKLEDSAMYFCASNSISSYNEQFFGPGTRLTVL.

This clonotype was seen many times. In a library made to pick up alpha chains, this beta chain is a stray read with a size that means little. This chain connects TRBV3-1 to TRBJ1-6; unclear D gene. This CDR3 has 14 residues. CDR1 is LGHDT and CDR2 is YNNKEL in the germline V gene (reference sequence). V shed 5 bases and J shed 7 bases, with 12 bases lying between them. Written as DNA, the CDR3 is TGTGCCAGCAGCTACTTCGGTGGGAATTCACCCCTCCACTTT. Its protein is CASSYFGGNSPLHF.

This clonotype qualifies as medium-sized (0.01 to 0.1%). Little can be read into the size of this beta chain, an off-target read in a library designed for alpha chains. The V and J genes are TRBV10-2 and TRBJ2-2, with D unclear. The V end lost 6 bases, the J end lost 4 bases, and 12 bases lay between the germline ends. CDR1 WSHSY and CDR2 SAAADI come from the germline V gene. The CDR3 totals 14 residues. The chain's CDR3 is CASRDPTRTGELFF. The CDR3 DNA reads TGCGCCAGCAGGGATCCTACTCGCACCGGGGAGCTGTTTTTT.

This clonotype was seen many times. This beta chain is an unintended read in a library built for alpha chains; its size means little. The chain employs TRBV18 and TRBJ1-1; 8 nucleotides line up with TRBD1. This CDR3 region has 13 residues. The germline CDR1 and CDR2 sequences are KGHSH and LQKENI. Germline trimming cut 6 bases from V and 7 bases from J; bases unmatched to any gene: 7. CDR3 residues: CASSSWTGLEAFF. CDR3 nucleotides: TGTGCCAGCTCCTCGTGGACAGGGCTTGAAGCTTTCTTT.

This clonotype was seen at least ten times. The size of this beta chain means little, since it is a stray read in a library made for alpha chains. CDR3 region: CASSGRDRYEQYF. For the CDR3, the DNA is TGTGCCAGCAGCGGCCGGGACAGATACGAGCAGTACTTC. The genes are TRBV5-6 and TRBJ2-7, with TRBD1 matching over 7 bases. The CDR3 is 13 amino acids. V was pared by 4 bases and J by 4 bases, with 5 bases of the junction left unmatched. Germline lookup yields CDR1 SGHDT and CDR2 YYEEEE.

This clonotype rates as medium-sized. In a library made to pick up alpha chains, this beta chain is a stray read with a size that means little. The CDR3, as DNA: TGTGCCAGCAAATTAGGCACAGATACGCAGTATTTT. Protein sequence: CASKLGTDTQYF. The chain has TRBV3-1 and TRBJ2-3, with no clear D. This CDR3 is built from 12 residues. The V gene's germline CDR1 is LGHDT and CDR2 YNNKEL (reference sequence). Trimming took off 7 bases at V and 1 base at J, with 6 bases between the two ends.

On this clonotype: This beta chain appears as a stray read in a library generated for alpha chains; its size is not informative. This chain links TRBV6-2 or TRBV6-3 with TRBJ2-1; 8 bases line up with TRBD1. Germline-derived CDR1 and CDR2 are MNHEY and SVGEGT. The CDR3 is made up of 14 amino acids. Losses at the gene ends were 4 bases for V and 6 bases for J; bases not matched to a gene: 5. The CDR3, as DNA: TGTGCCAGCAGTTGTGGACAGGGAGGCAATGAGCAGTTCTTC. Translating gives CASSCGQGGNEQFF.

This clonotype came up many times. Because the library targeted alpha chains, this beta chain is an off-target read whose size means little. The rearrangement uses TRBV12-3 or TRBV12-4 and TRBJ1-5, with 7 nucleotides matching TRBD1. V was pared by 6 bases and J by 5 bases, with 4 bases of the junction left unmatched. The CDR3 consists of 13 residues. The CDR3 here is CASSRTGDQPQHF. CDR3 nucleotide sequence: TGTGCCAGCAGCCGGACAGGTGATCAGCCCCAGCATTTT.

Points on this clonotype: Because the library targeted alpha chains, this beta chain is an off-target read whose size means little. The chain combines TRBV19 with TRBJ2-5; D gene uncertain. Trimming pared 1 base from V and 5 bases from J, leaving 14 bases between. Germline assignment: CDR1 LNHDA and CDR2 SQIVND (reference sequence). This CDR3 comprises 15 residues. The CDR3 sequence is CASSIGSRIGETQYF. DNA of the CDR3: TGTGCCAGTAGTATAGGATCCAGGATCGGGGAGACCCAGTACTTC.

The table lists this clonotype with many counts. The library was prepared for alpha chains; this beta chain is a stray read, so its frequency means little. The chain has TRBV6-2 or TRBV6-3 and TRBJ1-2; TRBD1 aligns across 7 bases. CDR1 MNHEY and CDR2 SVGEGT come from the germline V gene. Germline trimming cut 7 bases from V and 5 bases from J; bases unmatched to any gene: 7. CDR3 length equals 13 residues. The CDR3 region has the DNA TGTGCCAGCACCTGGAGGGGGCGGTATGGCTACACCTTC. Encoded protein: CASTWRGRYGYTF.

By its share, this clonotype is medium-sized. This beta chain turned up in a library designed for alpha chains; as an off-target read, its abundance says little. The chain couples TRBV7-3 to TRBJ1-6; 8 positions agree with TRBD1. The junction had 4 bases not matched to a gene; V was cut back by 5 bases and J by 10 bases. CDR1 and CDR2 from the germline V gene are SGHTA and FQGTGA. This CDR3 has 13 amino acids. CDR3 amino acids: CASSPGGRSPLHF. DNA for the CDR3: TGTGCCAGCAGCCCAGGGGGCAGGTCACCCCTCCACTTT.

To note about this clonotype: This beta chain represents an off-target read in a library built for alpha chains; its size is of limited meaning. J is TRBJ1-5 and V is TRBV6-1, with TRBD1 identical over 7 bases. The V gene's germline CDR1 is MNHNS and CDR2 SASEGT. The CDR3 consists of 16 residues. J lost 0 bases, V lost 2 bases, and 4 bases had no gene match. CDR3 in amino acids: CASSEQGQHSNQPQHF. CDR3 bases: TGTGCCAGCAGTGAACAGGGACAGCATAGCAATCAGCCCCAGCATTTT.

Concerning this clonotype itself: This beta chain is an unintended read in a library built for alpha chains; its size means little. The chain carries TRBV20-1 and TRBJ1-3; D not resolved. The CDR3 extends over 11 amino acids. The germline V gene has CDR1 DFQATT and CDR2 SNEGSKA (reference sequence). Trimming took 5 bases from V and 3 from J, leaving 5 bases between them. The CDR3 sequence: CSAFRGNTIYF. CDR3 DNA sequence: TGCAGTGCTTTCCGTGGAAACACCATATATTTT.

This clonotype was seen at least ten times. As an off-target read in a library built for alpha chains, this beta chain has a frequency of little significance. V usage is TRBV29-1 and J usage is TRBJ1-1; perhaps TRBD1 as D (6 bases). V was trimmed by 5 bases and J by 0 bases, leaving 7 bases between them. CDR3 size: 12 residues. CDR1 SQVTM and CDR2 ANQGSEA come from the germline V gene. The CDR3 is CSVYRVNTEAFF. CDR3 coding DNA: TGCAGCGTTTACAGGGTGAACACTGAAGCTTTCTTT.

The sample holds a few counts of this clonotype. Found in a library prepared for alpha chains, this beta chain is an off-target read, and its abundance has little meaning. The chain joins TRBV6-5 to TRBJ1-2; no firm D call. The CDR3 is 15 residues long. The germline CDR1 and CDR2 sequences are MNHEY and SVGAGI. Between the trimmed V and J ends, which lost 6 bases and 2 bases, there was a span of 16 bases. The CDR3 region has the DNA TGTGCCAGCAGGGACCCCCTGTGGGGAAACTATGGCTACACCTTC. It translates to CASRDPLWGNYGYTF.

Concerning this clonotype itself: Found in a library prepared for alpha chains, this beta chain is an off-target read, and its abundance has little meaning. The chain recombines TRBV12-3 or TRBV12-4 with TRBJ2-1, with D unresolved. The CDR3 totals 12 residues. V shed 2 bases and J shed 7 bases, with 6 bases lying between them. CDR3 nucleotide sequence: TGTGCCAGCAGTTTACTCCCGAATGAGCAGTTCTTC. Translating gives CASSLLPNEQFF.

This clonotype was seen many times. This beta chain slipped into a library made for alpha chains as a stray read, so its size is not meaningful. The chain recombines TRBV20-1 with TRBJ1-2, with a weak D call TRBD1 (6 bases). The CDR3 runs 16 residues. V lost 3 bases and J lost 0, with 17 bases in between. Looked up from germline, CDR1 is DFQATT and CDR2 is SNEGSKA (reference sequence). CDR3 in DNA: TGCAGTGCTAGGGACCGAGACAGGCTCACTAACTATGGCTACACCTTC. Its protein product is CSARDRDRLTNYGYTF.

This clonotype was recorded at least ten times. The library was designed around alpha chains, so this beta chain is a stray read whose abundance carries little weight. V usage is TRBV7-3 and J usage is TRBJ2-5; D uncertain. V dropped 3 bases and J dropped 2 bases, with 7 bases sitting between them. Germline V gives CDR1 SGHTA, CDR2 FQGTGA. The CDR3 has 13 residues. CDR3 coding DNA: TGTGCCAGCAGCTTGGGCAGACAAGAGACCCAGTACTTC. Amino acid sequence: CASSLGRQETQYF.

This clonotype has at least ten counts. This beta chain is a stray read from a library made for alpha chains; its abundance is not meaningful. CDR3 in amino acids: CASTPVGRALGANVLTF. The CDR3 region has the DNA TGTGCCAGCACCCCCGTGGGCCGCGCGTTGGGGGCCAACGTCCTGACTTTC. V and J are TRBV28 and TRBJ2-6; D gene ambiguous. Trimming took 7 bases from V and 4 from J, leaving 20 bases between them. Germline V gene data show CDR1 as MDHEN and CDR2 as SYDVKM. The CDR3 totals 17 residues.

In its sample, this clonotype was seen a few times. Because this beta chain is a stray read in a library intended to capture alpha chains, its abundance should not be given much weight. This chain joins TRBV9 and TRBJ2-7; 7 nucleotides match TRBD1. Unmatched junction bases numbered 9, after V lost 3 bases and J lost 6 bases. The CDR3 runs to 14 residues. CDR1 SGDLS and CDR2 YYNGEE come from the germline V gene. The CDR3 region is CASSAKQGSGEQYF. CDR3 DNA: TGTGCCAGCAGCGCCAAACAGGGGAGCGGCGAGCAGTACTTC.

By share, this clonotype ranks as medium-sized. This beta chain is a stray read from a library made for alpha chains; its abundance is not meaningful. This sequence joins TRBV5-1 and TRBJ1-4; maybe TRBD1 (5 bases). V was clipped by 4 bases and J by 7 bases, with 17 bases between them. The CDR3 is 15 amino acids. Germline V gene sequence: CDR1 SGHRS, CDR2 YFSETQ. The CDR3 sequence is CASSGTGTGGEKLFF. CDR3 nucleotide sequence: TGCGCCAGCAGCGGGACCGGGACGGGGGGTGAAAAACTGTTTTTT.

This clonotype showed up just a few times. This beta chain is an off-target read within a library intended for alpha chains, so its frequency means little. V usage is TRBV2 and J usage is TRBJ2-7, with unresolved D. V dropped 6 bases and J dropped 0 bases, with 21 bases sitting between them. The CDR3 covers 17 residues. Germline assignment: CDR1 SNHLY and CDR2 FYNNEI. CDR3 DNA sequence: TGTGCCAGCAGGGTTGGTTTGAGGCAACGGCCCTCCTACGAGCAGTACTTC. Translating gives CASRVGLRQRPSYEQYF.

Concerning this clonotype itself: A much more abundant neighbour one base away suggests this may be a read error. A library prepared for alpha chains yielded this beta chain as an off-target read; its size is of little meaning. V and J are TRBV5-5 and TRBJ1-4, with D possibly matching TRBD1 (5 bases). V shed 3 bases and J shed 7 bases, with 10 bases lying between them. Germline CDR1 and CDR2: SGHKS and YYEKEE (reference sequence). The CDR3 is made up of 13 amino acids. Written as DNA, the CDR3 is TGTGCCAGCAGCTCAAGGGGTGTTGAAAAACTGTTTTTT. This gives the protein CASSSRGVEKLFF.

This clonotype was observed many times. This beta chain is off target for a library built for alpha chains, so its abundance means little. CDR3 residues: CASSSADSGNTIYF. CDR3 DNA: TGTGCCAGCAGCTCGGCCGATTCTGGAAACACCATATATTTT. This chain joins TRBV5-6 and TRBJ1-3, with D unresolved. Trimming stripped 3 bases from V and 1 base from J, with 8 bases between. CDR1 is SGHDT and CDR2 is YYEEEE in the germline V gene. This CDR3 has 14 residues. The complete variable domain, with remaining parts taken from reference TRBV5-6 and TRBJ1-3, reads DAGVTQSPTHLIKTRGQQVTLRCSPKSGHDTVSWYQQALGQGPQFIFQYYEEEERQRGNFPDRFSGHQFPNYSSELNVNALLLGDSALYLCASSSADSGNTIYFGEGSWLTVV.

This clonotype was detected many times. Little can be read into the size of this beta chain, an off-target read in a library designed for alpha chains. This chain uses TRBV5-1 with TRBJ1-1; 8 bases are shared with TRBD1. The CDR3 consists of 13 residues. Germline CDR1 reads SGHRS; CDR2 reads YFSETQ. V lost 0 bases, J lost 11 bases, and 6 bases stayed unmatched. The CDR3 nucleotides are TGCGCCAGCAGCTTGGCCACAGGGGGTCAGGCTTTCTTT. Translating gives CASSLATGGQAFF.

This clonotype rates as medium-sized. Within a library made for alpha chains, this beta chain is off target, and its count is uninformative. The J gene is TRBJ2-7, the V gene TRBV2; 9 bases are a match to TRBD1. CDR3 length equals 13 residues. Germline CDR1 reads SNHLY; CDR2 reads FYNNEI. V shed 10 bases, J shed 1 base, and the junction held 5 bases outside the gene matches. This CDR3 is CATGTGSSYEQYF. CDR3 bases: TGTGCCACCGGGACAGGGAGTTCCTACGAGCAGTACTTC.